The 5 T cell receptor beta chains below were found in one sample sequenced in a study of cytomegalovirus exposure and HLA in healthy donors. 13 Jbeta primers and 60 Vbeta primers were used for the PCR. Clones were sequenced by immunoSEQ multiplex PCR, and TCRdb holds only the in-frame ones, with some missing. The table records fewer than 45,000 clones, 76% of them present only once. The source material was PBMCs. These receptor sequences come from a woman between 25 and 40 years old in good health and CMV-seropositive.

There are a few counts of this clone. V and J are TRBV14 and TRBJ2-1, with D hard to call. CDR1 SGHDN and CDR2 FVKESK come from the germline V gene. V shed 5 bases and J shed 3 bases, with 20 bases lying between them. CDR3 length equals 17 residues. The CDR3 region has the DNA TGTGCCAGCAGCTACCGCCCGACCCAGACAATCTACAATGAGCAGTTCTTC. This translates into CASSYRPTQTIYNEQFF.

J is TRBJ2-5 and V is TRBV6-5; 11 bases are a match to TRBD2. CDR1 and CDR2 (germline): MNHEY, SVGAGI. J gave up 1 base and V 5 bases, and 3 bases lay outside the gene matches. The CDR3 consists of 15 residues. The CDR3 DNA reads as TGTGCCAGCAGTGGGCTAGCGGGGGGCCAAGAGACCCAGTACTTC. Translating it yields CASSGLAGGQETQYF.

This chain uses TRBV7-9 with TRBJ1-3; no reliable D call. The CDR3 totals 13 residues. CDR1 and CDR2 (germline): SEHNR, FQNEAQ (reference sequence). V was clipped by 2 bases and J by 7 bases, with 9 bases between them. CDR3 sequence: CASSLTPENTIYF. For the CDR3, the DNA is TGTGCCAGCAGCTTAACGCCGGAGAACACCATATATTTT. Together with reference TRBV7-9 and TRBJ1-3, the CDR3 gives the full variable domain: DTGVSQNPRHKITKRGQNVTFRCDPISEHNRLYWYRQTLGQGPEFLTYFQNEAQLEKSRLLSDRFSAERPKGSFSTLEIQRTEQGDSAMYLCASSLTPENTIYFGEGSWLTVV.

The chain uses TRBV9 and TRBJ1-6; D gene unclear. The CDR3 length is 12 residues. V was shortened by 0 bases and J by 10 bases, with 5 bases between the two germline ends. Germline V gene data show CDR1 as SGDLS and CDR2 as YYNGEE. The CDR3: CASSVGGSPLHF. In DNA, the CDR3 is TGTGCCAGCAGCGTAGGCGGATCACCCCTCCACTTT.

This clone has just a few counts. The CDR3 region has the DNA TGCGCCAGCACCGACACGACAGGGTTCGGTGAGCAGTTCTTC. It translates to CASTDTTGFGEQFF. The chain joins TRBV4-1 to TRBJ2-1, with 7 bases aligning to TRBD1. CDR1 and CDR2 from the germline V gene are MGHRA and YSYEKL. The CDR3 has 14 residues. V lost 7 bases, J lost 9 bases, and 12 bases stayed unmatched.